Listed below are T cell receptor beta chains from one sample, sequenced in a study of cytomegalovirus exposure and HLA in healthy donors. Data came from immunoSEQ multiplex PCR; TCRdb stores just in-frame clones and leaves some out. Of 150,000 to 200,000 clones listed, roughly 77% were seen once; the top ten hold under 5.5%. Material: PBMCs. Receptors originate from a man aged 18 to 35 in good health and CMV-seropositive. Each CDR3 is given with its conserved first and last residue. The order of the fields is V gene, J gene, D gene, clone size, CDR3 DNA, CDR3 protein. D genes are given only for firm matches. Clone size, where shown, is once, few, many, or a class for clones that have expanded.

TRBV15,TRBJ1-2,.,few,TGTGCCACCAGCAGAGACATTCAGGGGATGCATGGCTACACCTTC,CATSRDIQGMHGYTF
TRBV4-2,TRBJ2-1,TRBD2,.,TGTGCCAGCAGCCAAGATCTGGGCGGGGGGGGACCCAATGAGCAGTTCTTC,CASSQDLGGGGPNEQFF
TRBV29-1,TRBJ1-2,TRBD1,.,TGCAGCATTTTGACGTACAGGGGCTACTATGGCTACACCTTC,CSILTYRGYYGYTF
TRBV4-1,TRBJ1-1,.,.,TGCGCCAGCAGCCGAGATCCCGAGGTTTCGGCTTTCTTT,CASSRDPEVSAFF
TRBV4-1,TRBJ1-2,TRBD1,once,TGCGCCAGCAGCCCGGACAGGGATAACTATGGCTACACCTTC,CASSPDRDNYGYTF
TRBV2,TRBJ1-1,.,once,TGTGCCAGCAGACAGGGGAACACTGAAGCTTTCTTT,CASRQGNTEAFF
TRBV19,TRBJ1-4,TRBD1,.,TGTGCCAGTAGCCGGACAGGCGGTAATGAAAAACTGTTTTTT,CASSRTGGNEKLFF
TRBV14,TRBJ2-3,TRBD1,.,TGTGCCAGCAGCCAGTACGAGGGGGCGGTCGCAGATACGCAGTATTTT,CASSQYEGAVADTQYF
TRBV9,TRBJ2-1,TRBD2,.,TGTGCCAGCAGCGTTAGCGGGGGGGCATCGTACAATGAGCAGTTCTTC,CASSVSGGASYNEQFF
TRBV30,TRBJ2-5,.,.,TGTGCCTGGAGTGTGAACTTCGGGGGGCGCCGGGGGGAGACCCAGTACTTC,CAWSVNFGGRRGETQYF
TRBV18,TRBJ1-1,.,.,TGTGCCAGCTCCCTCGGACAGACGAACACTGAAGCTTTCTTT,CASSLGQTNTEAFF
TRBV2,TRBJ2-5,TRBD2,.,TGTGCCAGAGACCCGGGACTAGCGGGAGAGACCCAGTACTTC,CARDPGLAGETQYF
TRBV4-1,TRBJ2-2,.,few,TGCGCCAGCAGCCAAGATCCCGCGTTGACCGGGGAGCTGTTTTTT,CASSQDPALTGELFF
TRBV6-1,TRBJ1-1,.,.,TGTGCCAGCAGTGAGGGGAGGAACACTGAAGCTTTCTTT,CASSEGRNTEAFF
TRBV5-6,TRBJ2-2,.,.,TGTGCCAGCAGACTGACAGGGAGGGGGGAGCTGTTTTTT,CASRLTGRGELFF
TRBV7-2,TRBJ2-1,.,few,TGTGCCAGCAGCTTAATATCCGGCGCGGCGGTCCACAATGAGCAGTTCTTC,CASSLISGAAVHNEQFF
TRBV30,TRBJ1-6,.,.,TGTGCCTGGAGTCTGACAGGTGTCAATTCACCCCTCCACTTT,CAWSLTGVNSPLHF
TRBV5-6,TRBJ1-2,.,.,TGTGCCAGCAGCTTGGTGGGGGGGCAAGGCTATGGCTACACCTTC,CASSLVGGQGYGYTF
TRBV30,TRBJ1-2,.,.,TGTGCCTGGAGTCCGGGAGGGAATGGCTACACCTTC,CAWSPGGNGYTF
TRBV28,TRBJ1-1,.,.,TGTGCCAGCAGCCGGAGGAGTACTGAAGCTTTCTTT,CASSRRSTEAFF
TRBV28,TRBJ1-2,.,.,TGTGCCAGCAGTCTTCAGGGTATACCTAACTATGGCTACACCTTC,CASSLQGIPNYGYTF
TRBV14,TRBJ1-2,.,.,TGTGCCAGCAGCCAATTACAGAACTATGGCTACACCTTC,CASSQLQNYGYTF
TRBV14,TRBJ2-1,.,.,TGTGCCAGCAGCCAAACCGGGACTTTCAATGAGCAGTTCTTC,CASSQTGTFNEQFF
TRBV5-1,TRBJ1-3,TRBD1,.,TGCGCCAGCAGCAAGGGACAGGGGGCATCTCGTGGAAACACCATATATTTT,CASSKGQGASRGNTIYF